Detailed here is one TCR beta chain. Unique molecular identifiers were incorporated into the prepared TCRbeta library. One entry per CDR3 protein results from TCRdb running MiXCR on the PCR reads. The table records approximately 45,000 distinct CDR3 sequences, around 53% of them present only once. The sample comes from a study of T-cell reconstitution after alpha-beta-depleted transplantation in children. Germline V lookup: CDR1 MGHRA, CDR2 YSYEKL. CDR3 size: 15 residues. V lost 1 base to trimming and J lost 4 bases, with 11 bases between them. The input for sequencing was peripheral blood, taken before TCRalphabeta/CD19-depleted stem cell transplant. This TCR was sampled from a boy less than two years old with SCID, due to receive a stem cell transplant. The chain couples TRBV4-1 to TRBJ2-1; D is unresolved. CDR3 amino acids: CASSQAALLYNEQFF. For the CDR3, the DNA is TGCGCCAGCAGCCAAGCGGCCCTCCTATACAATGAGCAGTTCTTC.